The entry below describes one T cell receptor (beta chain). This clone was seen once. Its antigen is currently not known. Base qualities were left out, and no much larger clone turns up one base away. The method behind the library was the immunoSEQ multiplex PCR assay. The table was pulled from immuneACCESS by TCRdb, which kept in-frame rearrangements only. Such tables lose some clones; where checked, under half of the loss comes from unresolved V genes, and the rest has no known cause. A total of about 140,000 clones appear in this sample, just under 95% of them only once. Of the sample, 10% to 12% falls within the top ten clones. The CDR3 covers 15 residues, taking in both the cysteine and the phenylalanine. Solely the CDR3 DNA is kept, with 45 bases framed from the first base. Relative to germline, V is missing 2 bases and J is missing 6 bases, with 6 bases of the junction outside any gene match. The germline V gene encodes CDR1 SGHTS and CDR2 YDEGEE.

The data were obtained in a study of control samples from healthy donors and cancer patients (TCRdb year 2020). The chain is made from TRBV5-8 and TRBJ1-5, with 9 bases in between that match TRBD1. The sample consisted of blood. The clonotype was recovered from a man aged 25-45 years in good health. The CDR3 region has the sequence CASSLPGQGRQPQHF. The nucleotide sequence is TGTGCCAGCAGCTTACCGGGACAGGGTCGTCAGCCCCAGCATTTT. The full variable domain, with segments outside the CDR3 supplied by the reference TRBV5-8 and TRBJ1-5 proteins, appears as EAGVTQSPTHLIKTRGQQATLRCSPISGHTSVYWYQQALGLGLQFLLWYDEGEERNRGNFPPRFSGRQFPNYSSELNVNALELEDSALYLCASSLPGQGRQPQHFGDGTRLSIL.